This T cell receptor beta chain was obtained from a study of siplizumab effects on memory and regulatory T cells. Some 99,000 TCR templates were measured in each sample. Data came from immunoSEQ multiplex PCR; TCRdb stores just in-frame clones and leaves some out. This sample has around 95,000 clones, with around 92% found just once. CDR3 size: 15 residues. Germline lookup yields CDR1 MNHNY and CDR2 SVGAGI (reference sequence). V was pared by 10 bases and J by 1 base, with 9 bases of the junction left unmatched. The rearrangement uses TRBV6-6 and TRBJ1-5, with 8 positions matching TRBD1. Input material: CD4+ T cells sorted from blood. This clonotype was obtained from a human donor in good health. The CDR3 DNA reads TGTGCCACTCACACAGGGGGTAGGAGCAATCAGCCCCAGCATTTT. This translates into CATHTGGRSNQPQHF.